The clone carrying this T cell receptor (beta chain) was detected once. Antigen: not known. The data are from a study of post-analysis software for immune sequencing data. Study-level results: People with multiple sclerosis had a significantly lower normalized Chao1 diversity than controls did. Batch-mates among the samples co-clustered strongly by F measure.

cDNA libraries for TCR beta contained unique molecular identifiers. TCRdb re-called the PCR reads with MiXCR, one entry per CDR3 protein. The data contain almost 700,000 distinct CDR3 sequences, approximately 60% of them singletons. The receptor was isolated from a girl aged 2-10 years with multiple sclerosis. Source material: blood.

CDR3 loop: CASTPKIQSTDTQYF. The CDR3 DNA reads as TGCGCCAGCACTCCGAAAATCCAGAGCACAGATACGCAGTATTTT. This rearrangement joins TRBV5-1 to TRBJ2-3; D is unresolved. CDR1 SGHRS and CDR2 YFSETQ come from the germline V gene. Trimming removed 6 bases from V and 0 bases from J, with 14 bases in between. CDR3 length equals 15 residues.